This paragraph covers one T cell receptor beta chain sequence. Its antigen is not known. The sample belongs to a study of T cells after yellow fever vaccination. About the research overall: Low-cell-number fractions were prepared with SMART-Seq v4 Ultra Low Input.

The study, taken as a whole, reports: Most clones from primary vaccination were detected again post-booster (just under 97% CD4, 88% CD8). It was a weaker secondary response, yet one that peaked faster, at day 5 versus 15.

The ends were cut back, 5 bases at V and 1 base at J, with 14 bases in the middle. The CDR3 contains 14 residues. Germline CDR1 is DFQATT and CDR2 is SNEGSKA (reference sequence). A 5'RACE template-switching step, the method used to make TCR cDNA, added a universal primer site and UMIs. TCRdb processed the 5' RACE reads anew with MiXCR; each CDR3 protein has one entry. The sample lists some 350,000 distinct CDR3 sequences, 6.2% occurring once. This sequence was found in a man between 25 and 39 years old who received the YFV17D yellow fever vaccine. The chain is built from TRBV20-1 and TRBJ1-1; D is uncertain. The material sequenced was PBMCs, taken 5 days after the yellow fever booster vaccination. In DNA, the CDR3 is TGCAGTGCTTCCCCGGGCCAGCGGAACACTGAAGCTTTCTTT. Protein sequence: CSASPGQRNTEAFF.